This T cell receptor beta chain came from a study of OX40 agonist ivuxolimab in advanced cancers. Overall study findings and caveats: At 0.1 to 3.0 mg/kg and by week 6, CD4+ and CD8+ T cells in the blood had expanded clonally.

With respect to this clone: Antigen specificity is unknown.

Germline V gene sequence: CDR1 KGHSH, CDR2 LQKENI. Between the trimmed V and J ends, which lost 2 bases and 1 base, there was a span of 11 bases. The CDR3 is 15 residues long. Repertoires were generated with immunoSEQ multiplex PCR, while TCRdb's copy carries only in-frame clones and drops some. The sample lists about 44,000 clones; more than 75% were seen once. The starting material was CD4+ or CD8+ T cells sorted from blood, obtained in a trial of the OX40 agonist ivuxolimab. The genes are TRBV18 and TRBJ1-1; D is undetermined. The TCR originated in an adult with an advanced solid tumor such as melanoma, head and neck, liver or kidney cancer. The CDR3 here is CASSPYAAGNTEAFF. The CDR3 nucleotides read TGTGCCAGCTCACCATATGCAGCGGGGAACACTGAAGCTTTCTTT.